These 5 T cell receptor beta chains came from one sample sequenced in a study of TIL therapy for anti-PD-1-resistant metastatic lung cancer. Time point noted: pre-treatment sample, taken before nivolumab and TIL therapy. Sequencing used immunoSEQ v3. TCRdb's table, derived via immunoSEQ multiplex PCR, lists solely in-frame clones and lacks some. The repertoire has roughly 57,000 clones, roughly four fifths of them found once; the top ten carry roughly 3%. The sequences come from blood, collected at baseline. Source of these receptors: a person aged 25-85 years with non-small cell lung cancer.

This clone appeared a few times. The rearrangement links TRBV9 to TRBJ2-2, with TRBD2 matching over 10 bases. Germline CDR1 reads SGDLS; CDR2 reads YYNGEE. The ends lost 2 bases at V and 4 bases at J; junction bases unmatched: 5. The CDR3 is made up of 16 amino acids. CDR3 sequence: CASSVRSGGFTGELFF. The CDR3 DNA follows: TGTGCCAGCAGCGTGCGTAGCGGGGGGTTCACCGGGGAGCTGTTTTTT.

The chain couples TRBV5-1 to TRBJ2-7, with TRBD1 as a possible D gene (6 bases). Trimming cost V 5 bases and J 3 bases, with 12 bases left between them. The CDR3 loop spans 13 amino acids. Germline CDR1 SGHRS, CDR2 YFSETQ. In DNA, the CDR3 is TGCGCCAGCAGTGATATACAGGGCTACGAGCAGTACTTC. Encoded protein: CASSDIQGYEQYF.

This chain links TRBV28 with TRBJ1-5; D is perhaps TRBD1 (6 bases). V gave up 3 bases and J gave up 2 bases, with 14 bases separating them. The CDR3 consists of 16 residues. From germline, CDR1 is MDHEN and CDR2 SYDVKM. The CDR3 DNA is TGTGCCAGCAGTTTCTCGTGGGGGGCAGGCAATCAGCCCCAGCATTTT. It yields the protein CASSFSWGAGNQPQHF.

The chain couples TRBV27 to TRBJ2-7; D perhaps matches TRBD1 (6 bases). Germline V gene data show CDR1 as MNHEY and CDR2 as SMNVEV (reference sequence). Between the trimmed V and J ends, which lost 2 bases and 3 bases, there was a span of 14 bases. CDR3 length: 15 amino acids. CDR3 bases: TGTGCCAGCAGTTTACTAGAGGGCAGGGGCTACGAGCAGTACTTC. Its translation is CASSLLEGRGYEQYF.

The chain is built from TRBV7-9 and TRBJ1-1, with TRBD1 as a possible D gene (6 bases). CDR3 length: 13 residues. Trimming cost V 6 bases and J 4 bases, with 12 bases left between them. Germline V gene lookup returns CDR1 SEHNR and CDR2 FQNEAQ (reference sequence). As DNA, the CDR3 is TGTGCCAGCAGTTTCCAGGGGCTCACTGAAGCTTTCTTT. Translating gives CASSFQGLTEAFF.